This entry features one T cell receptor (beta chain) sequence. The sample comes from a study of T cells of healthy individuals. This CDR3 comprises 16 residues. Germline values: CDR1 SGHRS, CDR2 YFSETQ. The junction had 12 bases not matched to a gene; V was cut back by 1 base and J by 9 bases. TCRdb re-called the 5' RACE reads with MiXCR, one entry per CDR3 protein. The table shows about 96,000 distinct CDR3 sequences, with 17% occurring only once. The genes are TRBV5-1 and TRBJ2-1; 8 bases agree with TRBD1. The receptor was isolated from a human donor in good health. The CDR3 loop is CASSLSQGAYSSEQFF. The CDR3 DNA is TGCGCCAGCAGCTTGAGCCAGGGGGCATATTCCAGTGAGCAGTTCTTC.